This record covers a single T cell receptor beta chain. Antigen: not known. Genomic DNA (around 2 micrograms) was obtained from cryopreserved PBMCs for construction of TCR beta libraries. The data were obtained in a study of cytotoxic CD8 clonotypes in ibrutinib-treated CLL. Study-wide background: When averaged across all of the samples, the counts came to a few hundred thousand productive templates and about 100,000 productive rearrangements. Points from the study as a whole: Public clonotypes occurred uncommonly; on treatment, they contracted or remained stable.

Germline CDR1 reads SGHRS; CDR2 reads YFSETQ. Trimming pared 3 bases from V and 0 bases from J, leaving 8 bases between. The CDR3 consists of 14 residues. Target depth was 1 in 200,000 to 1 in 1 million T cells, about 10x per clonotype. Measured with immunoSEQ multiplex PCR; TCRdb has only the in-frame clones, and not every one. The table has around 140,000 clones, more than 75% seen once. The V call is TRBV5-1, the J call TRBJ2-3, with TRBD1 as a possible D gene (6 bases). The material was PBMCs, obtained after 36 months of ibrutinib treatment. The clonotype was recovered from a human donor with chronic lymphocytic leukemia. The CDR3 spells CASSSDRSTDTQYF. The DNA of the CDR3 is TGCGCCAGCAGCTCGGACAGAAGCACAGATACGCAGTATTTT.